A single count supports the clone carrying this T cell receptor beta chain. Germline CDR1 is MNHEY and CDR2 is SVGAGI. The CDR3 has 13 residues. V dropped 6 bases and J dropped 4 bases, with 12 bases sitting between them. This sample stems from a study of blood T cell repertoires in COVID-19. On the study more broadly: The United States, Italy and Spain were the sources of the acute and convalescent COVID-19 samples. The cDNA or gDNA used as material had been derived from T cells, B-cell-depleted T cells, or PBMCs.

Under the authors' procedure: Nucleated cell counts were estimated from reference gene primer amplification. Generated by immunoSEQ multiplex PCR, the TCRdb table keeps only in-frame clones and is missing some. From that table come the V and J calls and clone size; the DNA was used to work out D and trimming. The sample yields 250,000 to 300,000 clones, around 90% seen once. Sequenced: peripheral blood. The receptor was isolated from a man aged 50 to 60 with acute or convalescent COVID-19. The V gene is TRBV6-5, the J gene TRBJ1-1, with a weak D call TRBD1 (5 bases). This CDR3 is CASSRGVGTEAFF. CDR3 sequence (DNA): TGTGCCAGCAGCCGGGGGGTAGGCACTGAAGCTTTCTTT.